This entry is about one TCR beta chain. What it recognizes is unknown. This sample stems from a study of graft-versus-host responses after intestinal transplantation. Findings and caveats of the study: Declining HvG levels early post-transplant were linked to peak circulating GvH clone levels. Present in recipient marrow, GvH clones included some that appeared first in ileum or blood.

This table comes from immunoSEQ multiplex PCR, and its TCRdb copy is limited to in-frame clones, with some not included. There are 90,000 to 150,000 clones in the sample; approximately 95% occur only once, and roughly 3% lies in the top ten. The germline V gene encodes CDR1 SGHTA and CDR2 FQGNSA. Trimming took 6 bases from V and 3 from J, leaving 20 bases between them. The CDR3 runs to 16 residues. This chain joins TRBV7-2 and TRBJ1-1, with D uncertain. The input for sequencing was unstimulated CD8+ T cells sorted from spleen or lymph node cells, taken before intestinal transplant. This clonotype originated in a human donor who received an intestinal transplant. CDR3 DNA: TGTGCCAGCAGGTTCATCCCGACAACGTTGGACACTGAAGCTTTCTTT. It encodes CASRFIPTTLDTEAFF.